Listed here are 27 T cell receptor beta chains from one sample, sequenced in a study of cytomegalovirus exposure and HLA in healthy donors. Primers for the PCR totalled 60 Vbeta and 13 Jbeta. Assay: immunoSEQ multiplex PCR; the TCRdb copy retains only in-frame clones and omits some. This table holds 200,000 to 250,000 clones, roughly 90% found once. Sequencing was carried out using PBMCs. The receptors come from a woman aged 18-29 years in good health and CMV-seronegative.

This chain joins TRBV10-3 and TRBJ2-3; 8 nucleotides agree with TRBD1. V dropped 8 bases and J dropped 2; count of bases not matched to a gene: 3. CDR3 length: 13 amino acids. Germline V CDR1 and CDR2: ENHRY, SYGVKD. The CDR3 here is CAIGTGLTDTQYF. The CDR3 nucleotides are TGTGCCATCGGGACAGGCCTCACAGATACGCAGTATTTT.

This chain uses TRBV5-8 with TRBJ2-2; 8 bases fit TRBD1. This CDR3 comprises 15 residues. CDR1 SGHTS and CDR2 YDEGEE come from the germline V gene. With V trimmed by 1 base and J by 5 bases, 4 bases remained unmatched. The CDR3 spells CASSLSQGATGELFF. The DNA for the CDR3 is TGTGCCAGCAGCTTGTCCCAGGGGGCAACCGGGGAGCTGTTTTTT.

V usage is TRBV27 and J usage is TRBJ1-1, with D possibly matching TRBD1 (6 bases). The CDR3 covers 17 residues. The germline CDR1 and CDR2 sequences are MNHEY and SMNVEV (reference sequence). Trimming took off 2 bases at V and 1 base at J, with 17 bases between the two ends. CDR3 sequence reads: CASSLDPGGGQNTEAFF. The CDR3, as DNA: TGTGCCAGCAGTTTAGATCCGGGGGGGGGCCAGAACACTGAAGCTTTCTTT.

This CDR3 is CASSSGSSYNEQFF. In DNA, the CDR3 is TGTGCCAGCAGCTCGGGTAGCTCCTACAATGAGCAGTTCTTC. This chain joins TRBV7-9 and TRBJ2-1; D remains ambiguous. This CDR3 region has 14 residues. Germline CDR1 SEHNR, CDR2 FQNEAQ (reference sequence). V was clipped by 4 bases and J by 0 bases, with 7 bases between them.

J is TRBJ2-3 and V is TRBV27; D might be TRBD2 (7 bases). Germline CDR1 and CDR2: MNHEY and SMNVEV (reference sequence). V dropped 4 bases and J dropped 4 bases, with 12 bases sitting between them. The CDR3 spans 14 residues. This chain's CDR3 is CASSYGGLADTQYF. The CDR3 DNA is TGTGCCAGCAGTTACGGGGGGCTGGCAGATACGCAGTATTTT.

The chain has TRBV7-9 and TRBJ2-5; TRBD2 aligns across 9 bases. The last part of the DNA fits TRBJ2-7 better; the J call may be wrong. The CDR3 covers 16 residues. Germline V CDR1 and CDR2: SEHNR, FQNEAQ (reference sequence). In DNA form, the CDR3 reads TGTGCCAGCAGCCCACCCTGGCGGGAGGGCCCTAACGAGCAGTACTTC. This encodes CASSPPWREGPNEQYF.

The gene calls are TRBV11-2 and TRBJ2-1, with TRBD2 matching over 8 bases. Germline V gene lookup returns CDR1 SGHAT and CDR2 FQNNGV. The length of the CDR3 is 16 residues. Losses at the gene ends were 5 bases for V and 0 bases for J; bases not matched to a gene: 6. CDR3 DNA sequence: TGTGCCAGCAGCACTCGGAGCGGGAGCTCCTACAATGAGCAGTTCTTC. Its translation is CASSTRSGSSYNEQFF.

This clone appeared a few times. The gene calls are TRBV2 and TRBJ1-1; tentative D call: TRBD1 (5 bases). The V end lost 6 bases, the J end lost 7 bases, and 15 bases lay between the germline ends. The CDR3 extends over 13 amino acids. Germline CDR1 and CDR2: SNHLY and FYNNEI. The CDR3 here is CASSSSGAGEAFF. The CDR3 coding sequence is TGTGCCAGCAGCTCCTCTGGGGCAGGTGAAGCTTTCTTT. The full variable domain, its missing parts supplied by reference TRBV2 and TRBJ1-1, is EPEVTQTPSHQVTQMGQEVILRCVPISNHLYFYWYRQILGQKVEFLVSFYNNEISEKSEIFDDQFSVERPDGSNFTLKIRSTKLEDSAMYFCASSSSGAGEAFFGQGTRLTVV.

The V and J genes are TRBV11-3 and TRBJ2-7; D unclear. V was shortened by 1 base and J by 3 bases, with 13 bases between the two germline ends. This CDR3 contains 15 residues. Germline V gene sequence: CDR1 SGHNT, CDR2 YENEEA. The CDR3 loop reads CASSLGSLAHYEQYF. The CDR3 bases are TGTGCCAGCAGCTTAGGTAGTTTAGCCCACTACGAGCAGTACTTC.

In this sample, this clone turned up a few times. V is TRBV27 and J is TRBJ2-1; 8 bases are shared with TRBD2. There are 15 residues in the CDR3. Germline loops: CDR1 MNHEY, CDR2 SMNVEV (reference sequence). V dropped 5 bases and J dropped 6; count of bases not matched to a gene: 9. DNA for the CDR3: TGTGCCAGCAGTCGAGAAGGAGCGGGAGCCAATGAGCAGTTCTTC. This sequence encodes CASSREGAGANEQFF.

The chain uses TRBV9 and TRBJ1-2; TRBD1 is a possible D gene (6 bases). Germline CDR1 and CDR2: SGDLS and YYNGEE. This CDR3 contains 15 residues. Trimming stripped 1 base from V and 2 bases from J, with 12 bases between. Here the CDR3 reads CASSVSGTSNYGYTF. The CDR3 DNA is TGTGCCAGCAGCGTATCAGGGACATCGAACTATGGCTACACCTTC.

In DNA, the CDR3 is TGTGCCAGTAGTAGTCCAAACAGGGGAGCTCACTCAGGGCTGTACACTGAAGCTTTCTTT. It encodes CASSSPNRGAHSGLYTEAFF. The rearrangement uses TRBV19 and TRBJ1-1, with TRBD1 matching over 7 bases. Germline V gene sequence: CDR1 LNHDA, CDR2 SQIVND (reference sequence). The CDR3 contains 20 residues. V was pared by 4 bases and J by 3 bases, with 23 bases of the junction left unmatched.

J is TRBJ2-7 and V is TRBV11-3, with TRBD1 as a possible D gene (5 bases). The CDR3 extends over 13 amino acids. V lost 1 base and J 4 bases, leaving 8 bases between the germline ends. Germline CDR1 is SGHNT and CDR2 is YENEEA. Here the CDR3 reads CASSLVAGYEQYF. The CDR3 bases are TGTGCCAGCAGCTTAGTGGCAGGGTACGAGCAGTACTTC.

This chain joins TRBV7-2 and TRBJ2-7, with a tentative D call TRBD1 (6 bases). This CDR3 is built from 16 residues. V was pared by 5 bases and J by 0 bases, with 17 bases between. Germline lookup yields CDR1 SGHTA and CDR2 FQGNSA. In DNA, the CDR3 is TGTGCCAGCAGCCCCCCTCAGGGGAGACACTCCTACGAGCAGTACTTC. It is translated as CASSPPQGRHSYEQYF.

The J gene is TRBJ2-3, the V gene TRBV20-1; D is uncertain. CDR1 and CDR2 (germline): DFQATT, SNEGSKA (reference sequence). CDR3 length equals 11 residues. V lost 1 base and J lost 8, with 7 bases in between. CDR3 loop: CSARVAATQYF. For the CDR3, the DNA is TGCAGTGCTAGAGTAGCTGCTACGCAGTATTTT.

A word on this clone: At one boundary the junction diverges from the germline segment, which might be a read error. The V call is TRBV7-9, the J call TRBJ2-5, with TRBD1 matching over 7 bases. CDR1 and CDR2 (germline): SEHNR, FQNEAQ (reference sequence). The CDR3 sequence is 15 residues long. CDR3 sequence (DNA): TGTTCCAGCAGCCCTCGGACAGGTGTCCGAGAGACCCAGTACTTC. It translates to CSSSPRTGVRETQYF.

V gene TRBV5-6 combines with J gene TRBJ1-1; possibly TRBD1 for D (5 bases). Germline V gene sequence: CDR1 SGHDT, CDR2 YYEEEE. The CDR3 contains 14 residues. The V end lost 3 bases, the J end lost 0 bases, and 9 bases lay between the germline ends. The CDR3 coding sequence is TGTGCCAGCAGCTCAGGACATATGAACACTGAAGCTTTCTTT. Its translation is CASSSGHMNTEAFF.

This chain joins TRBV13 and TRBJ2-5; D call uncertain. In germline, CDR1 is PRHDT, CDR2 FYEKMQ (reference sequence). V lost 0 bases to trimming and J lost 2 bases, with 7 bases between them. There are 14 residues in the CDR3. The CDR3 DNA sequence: TGTGCCAGCAGCTTAGGACAACCTCAAGAGACCCAGTACTTC. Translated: CASSLGQPQETQYF.

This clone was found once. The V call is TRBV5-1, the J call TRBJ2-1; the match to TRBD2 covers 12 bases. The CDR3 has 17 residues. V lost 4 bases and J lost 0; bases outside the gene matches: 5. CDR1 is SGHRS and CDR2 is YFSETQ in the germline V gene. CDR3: CASSRGLAGTSYNEQFF. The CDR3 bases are TGCGCCAGCAGCCGTGGACTAGCGGGGACCTCCTACAATGAGCAGTTCTTC.

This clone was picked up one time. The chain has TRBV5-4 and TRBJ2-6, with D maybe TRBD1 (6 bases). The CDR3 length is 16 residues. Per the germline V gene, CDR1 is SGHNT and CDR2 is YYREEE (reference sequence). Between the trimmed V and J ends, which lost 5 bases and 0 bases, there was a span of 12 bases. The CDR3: CASRYYRDSGANVLTF. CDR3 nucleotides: TGTGCCAGCAGGTACTACAGGGACTCTGGGGCCAACGTCCTGACTTTC. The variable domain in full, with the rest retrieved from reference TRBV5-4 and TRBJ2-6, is ETGVTQSPTHLIKTRGQQVTLRCSSQSGHNTVSWYQQALGQGPQFIFQYYREEENGRGNFPPRFSGLQFPNYSSELNVNALELDDSALYLCASRYYRDSGANVLTFGAGSRLTVL.

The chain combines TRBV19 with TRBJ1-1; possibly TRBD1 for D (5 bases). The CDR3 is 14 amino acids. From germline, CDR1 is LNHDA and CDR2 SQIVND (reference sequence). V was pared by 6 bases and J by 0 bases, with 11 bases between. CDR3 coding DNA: TGTGCCAGTAGCCCGGGACTTTTGAACACTGAAGCTTTCTTT. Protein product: CASSPGLLNTEAFF.

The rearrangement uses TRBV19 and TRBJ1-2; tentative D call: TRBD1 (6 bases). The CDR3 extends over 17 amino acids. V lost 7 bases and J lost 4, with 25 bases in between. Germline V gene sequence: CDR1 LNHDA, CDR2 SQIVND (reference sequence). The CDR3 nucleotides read TGTGCCAGTAAATGCCTACCACCGGCGGGGGCGGCCTATGGCTACACCTTC. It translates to CASKCLPPAGAAYGYTF.

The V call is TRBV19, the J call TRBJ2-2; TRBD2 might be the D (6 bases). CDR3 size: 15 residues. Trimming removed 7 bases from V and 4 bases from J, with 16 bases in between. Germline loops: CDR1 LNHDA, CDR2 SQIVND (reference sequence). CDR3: CASTPRGTSTGELFF. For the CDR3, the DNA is TGTGCCAGTACCCCTCGGGGGACGAGCACCGGGGAGCTGTTTTTT. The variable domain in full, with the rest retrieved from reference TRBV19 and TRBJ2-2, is DGGITQSPKYLFRKEGQNVTLSCEQNLNHDAMYWYRQDPGQGLRLIYYSQIVNDFQKGDIAEGYSVSREKKESFPLTVTSAQKNPTAFYLCASTPRGTSTGELFFGEGSRLTVL.

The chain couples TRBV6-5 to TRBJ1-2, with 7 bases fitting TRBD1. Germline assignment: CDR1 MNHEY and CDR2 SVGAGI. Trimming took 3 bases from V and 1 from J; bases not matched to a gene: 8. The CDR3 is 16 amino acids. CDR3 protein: CASSYRSGGINYGYTF. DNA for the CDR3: TGTGCCAGCAGTTATCGGTCAGGGGGGATTAACTATGGCTACACCTTC.

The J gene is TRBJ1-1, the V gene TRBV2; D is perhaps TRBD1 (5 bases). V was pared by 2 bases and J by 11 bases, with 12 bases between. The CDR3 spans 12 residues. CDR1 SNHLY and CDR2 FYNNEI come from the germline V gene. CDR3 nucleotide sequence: TGTGCCAGCAGTGAATCGGGGGTTTACGCTTTCTTT. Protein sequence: CASSESGVYAFF. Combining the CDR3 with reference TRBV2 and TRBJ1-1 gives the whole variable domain EPEVTQTPSHQVTQMGQEVILRCVPISNHLYFYWYRQILGQKVEFLVSFYNNEISEKSEIFDDQFSVERPDGSNFTLKIRSTKLEDSAMYFCASSESGVYAFFGQGTRLTVV.

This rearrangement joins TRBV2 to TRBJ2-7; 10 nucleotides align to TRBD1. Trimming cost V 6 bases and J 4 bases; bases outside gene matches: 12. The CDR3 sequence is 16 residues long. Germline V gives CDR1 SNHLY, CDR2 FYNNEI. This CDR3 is CASRGLGTGAYYEQYF. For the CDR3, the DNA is TGTGCCAGCAGGGGTCTTGGGACAGGGGCATATTACGAGCAGTACTTC.

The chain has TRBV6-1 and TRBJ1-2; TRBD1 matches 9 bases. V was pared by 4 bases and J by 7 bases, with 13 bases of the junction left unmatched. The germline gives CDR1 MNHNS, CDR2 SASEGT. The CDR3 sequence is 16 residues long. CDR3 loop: CASSVLKGRTGAGYTF. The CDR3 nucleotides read TGTGCCAGCAGTGTCCTCAAAGGCAGGACAGGGGCTGGCTACACCTTC.